This TCR beta chain emerged from a study of blood T cell repertoires in COVID-19. Across the whole study: COVID-19 samples from acute and convalescent phases originated in the United States, Italy and Spain. PBMCs, B-cell-depleted T cells, or T cells provided the cDNA or gDNA that made up the material.

The germline V and J ends were trimmed by 6 bases and 8 bases, with 10 bases remaining between them. CDR1 and CDR2 (germline): SEHNR, FQNEAQ (reference sequence). The CDR3 totals 11 residues. As originally analysed: Nucleated cell number was recorded as an estimate derived from reference gene primer amplification. Produced via immunoSEQ multiplex PCR; TCRdb's table is partial and in-frame only. Clonal size and the V and J genes are those of that table, whereas D and trimming came from the DNA. This sample yields around 86,000 clones, of which 75% to 90% are seen a single time; roughly 10% belongs to the top ten.

The clonotype originates from a human donor in a cohort sampled during active COVID-19. The V and J genes are TRBV7-9 and TRBJ1-1; a weak D match, TRBD1 (5 bases). Sequenced sample: peripheral blood. In DNA, the CDR3 is TGTGCCAGCAGTCGTGGGGCAGAAGCTTTCTTT. This encodes CASSRGAEAFF.